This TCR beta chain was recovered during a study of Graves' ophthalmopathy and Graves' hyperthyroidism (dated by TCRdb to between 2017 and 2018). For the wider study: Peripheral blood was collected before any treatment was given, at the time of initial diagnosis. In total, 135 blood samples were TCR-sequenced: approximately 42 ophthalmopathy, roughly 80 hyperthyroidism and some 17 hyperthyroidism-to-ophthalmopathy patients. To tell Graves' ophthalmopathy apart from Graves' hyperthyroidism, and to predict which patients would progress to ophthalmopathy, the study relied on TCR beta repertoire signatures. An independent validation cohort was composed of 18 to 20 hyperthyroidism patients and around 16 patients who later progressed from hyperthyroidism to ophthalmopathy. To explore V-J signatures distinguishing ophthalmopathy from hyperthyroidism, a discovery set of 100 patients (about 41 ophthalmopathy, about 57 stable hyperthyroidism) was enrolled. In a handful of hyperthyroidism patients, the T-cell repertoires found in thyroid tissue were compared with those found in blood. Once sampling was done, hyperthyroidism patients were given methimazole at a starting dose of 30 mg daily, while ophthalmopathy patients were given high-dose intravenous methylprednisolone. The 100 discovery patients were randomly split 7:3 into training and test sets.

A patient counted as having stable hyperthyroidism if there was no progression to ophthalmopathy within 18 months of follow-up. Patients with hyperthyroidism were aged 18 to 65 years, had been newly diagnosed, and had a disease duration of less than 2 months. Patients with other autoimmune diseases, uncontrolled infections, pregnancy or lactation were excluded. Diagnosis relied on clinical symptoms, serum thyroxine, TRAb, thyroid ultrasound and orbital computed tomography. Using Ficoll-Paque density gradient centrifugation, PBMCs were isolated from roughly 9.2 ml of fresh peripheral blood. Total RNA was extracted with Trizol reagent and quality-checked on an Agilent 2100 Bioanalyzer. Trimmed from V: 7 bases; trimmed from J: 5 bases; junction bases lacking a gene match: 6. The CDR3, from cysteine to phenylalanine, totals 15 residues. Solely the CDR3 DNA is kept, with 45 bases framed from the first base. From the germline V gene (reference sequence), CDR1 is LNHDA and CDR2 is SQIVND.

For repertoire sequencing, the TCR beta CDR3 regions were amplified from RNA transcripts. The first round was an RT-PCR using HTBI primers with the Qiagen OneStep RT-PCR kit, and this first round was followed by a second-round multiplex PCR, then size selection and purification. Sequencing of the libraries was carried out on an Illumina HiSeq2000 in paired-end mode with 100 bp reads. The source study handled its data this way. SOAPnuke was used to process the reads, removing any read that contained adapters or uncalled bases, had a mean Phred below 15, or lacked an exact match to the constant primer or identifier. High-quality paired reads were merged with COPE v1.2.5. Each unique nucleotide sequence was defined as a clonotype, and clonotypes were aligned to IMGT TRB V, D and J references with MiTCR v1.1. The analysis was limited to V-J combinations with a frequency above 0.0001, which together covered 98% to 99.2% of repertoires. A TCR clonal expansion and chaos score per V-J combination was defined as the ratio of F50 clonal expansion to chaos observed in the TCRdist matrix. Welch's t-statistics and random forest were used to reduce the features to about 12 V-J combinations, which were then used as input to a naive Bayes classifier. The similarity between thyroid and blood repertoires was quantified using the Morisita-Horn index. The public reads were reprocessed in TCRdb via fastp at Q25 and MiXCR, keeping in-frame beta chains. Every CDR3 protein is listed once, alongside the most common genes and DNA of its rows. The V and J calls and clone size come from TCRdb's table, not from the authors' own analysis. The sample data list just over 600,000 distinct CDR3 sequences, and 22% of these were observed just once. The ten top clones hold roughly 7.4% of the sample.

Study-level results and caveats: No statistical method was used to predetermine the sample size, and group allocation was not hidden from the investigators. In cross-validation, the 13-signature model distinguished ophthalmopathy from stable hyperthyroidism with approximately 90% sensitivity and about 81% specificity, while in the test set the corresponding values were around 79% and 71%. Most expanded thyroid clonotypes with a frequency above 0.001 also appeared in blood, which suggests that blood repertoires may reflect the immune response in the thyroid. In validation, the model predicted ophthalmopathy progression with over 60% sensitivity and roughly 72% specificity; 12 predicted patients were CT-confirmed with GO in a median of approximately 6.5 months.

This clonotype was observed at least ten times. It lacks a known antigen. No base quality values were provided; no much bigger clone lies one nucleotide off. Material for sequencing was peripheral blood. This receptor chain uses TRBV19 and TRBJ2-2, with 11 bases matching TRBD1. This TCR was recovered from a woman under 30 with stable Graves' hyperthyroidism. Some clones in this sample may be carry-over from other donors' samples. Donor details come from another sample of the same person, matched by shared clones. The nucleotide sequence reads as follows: TGTGCCAGTATCAAGGGGACAGGGGGAACCGGGGAGCTGTTTTTT. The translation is CASIKGTGGTGELFF. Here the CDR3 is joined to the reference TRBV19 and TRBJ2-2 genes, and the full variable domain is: DGGITQSPKYLFRKEGQNVTLSCEQNLNHDAMYWYRQDPGQGLRLIYYSQIVNDFQKGDIAEGYSVSREKKESFPLTVTSAQKNPTAFYLCASIKGTGGTGELFFGEGSRLTVL.